Below are 24 T cell receptor beta chains sequenced from a single sample in a study of response to subunit inactivated influenza vaccine. TCRdb redid the calling of the RT-PCR reads with MiXCR, one entry per CDR3 protein. The data contain a few hundred thousand distinct CDR3 sequences, 9% to 15% of them singletons. Material: non-naive T cells sorted from PBMCs, obtained approximately 15 days before vaccination. Receptors were obtained from a man aged 50 or older who received an inactivated influenza vaccine.

This clonotype came up many times. V usage is TRBV7-2 and J usage is TRBJ2-7; D is ambiguous. V was trimmed by 4 bases and J by 0 bases, leaving 4 bases between them. Germline V CDR1 and CDR2: SGHTA, FQGNSA. This CDR3 spans 12 amino acids. For the CDR3, the DNA is TGTGCCAGCAGCTCCTACTCCTACGAGCAGTACTTC. The encoded protein is CASSSYSYEQYF.

This clonotype has a handful of counts. The CDR3 DNA follows: TGTGCCAGCAGTCTAACCGGGGGAAGACCTAATGAAAAACTGTTTTTT. Encoded protein: CASSLTGGRPNEKLFF. The chain is built from TRBV27 and TRBJ1-4, with TRBD1 as a possible D gene (5 bases). Trimming shortened V by 5 bases and J by 3 bases, and 16 bases separated the two germline ends. The CDR3 contains 16 residues. From germline, CDR1 is MNHEY and CDR2 SMNVEV (reference sequence).

The CDR3 nucleotides are TGTGCCACCAGTGATAGTGGGACAGCGGATGGCTACACCTTC. Its translation: CATSDSGTADGYTF. This rearrangement joins TRBV24-1 to TRBJ1-2, with 7 bases that match TRBD1. Germline lookup yields CDR1 KGHDR and CDR2 SFDVKD. Unmatched junction bases numbered 6, after V lost 3 bases and J lost 6 bases. The CDR3 length is 14 residues.

This clonotype was seen at least ten times. This rearrangement joins TRBV12-3 or TRBV12-4 to TRBJ2-1, with TRBD1 matching 10 bases. CDR3 size: 13 residues. J lost 9 bases, V lost 1 base, and 0 bases had no gene match. The CDR3 reads CASSLGTGGEQFF. The CDR3 nucleotides are TGTGCCAGCAGTTTAGGGACAGGGGGTGAGCAGTTCTTC.

This clonotype was detected a few times. The CDR3 sequence: CASSPSLGGVNEQFF. The CDR3 DNA sequence: TGTGCCAGCAGCCCCAGTTTGGGGGGAGTAAATGAGCAGTTCTTC. The rearrangement joins TRBV7-9 to TRBJ2-1; TRBD2 might be the D (6 bases). V dropped 5 bases and J dropped 7 bases, with 18 bases sitting between them. The CDR3 consists of 15 residues. CDR1 is SEHNR and CDR2 is FQNEAQ in the germline V gene (reference sequence).

Written as DNA, the CDR3 is TGTGCCAGCAGTTTTGCAGCGGGGGGCGGAGGGGATACGCAGTATTTT. Translating gives CASSFAAGGGGDTQYF. V usage is TRBV12-3 or TRBV12-4 and J usage is TRBJ2-3; 9 nucleotides agree with TRBD2. V gave up 3 bases and J gave up 6 bases; unmatched junction bases: 10. There are 16 residues in the CDR3.

This clonotype was observed a handful of times. The gene calls are TRBV28 and TRBJ2-7; the match to TRBD2 covers 9 bases. The CDR3 runs 17 residues. V lost 1 base and J lost 2; bases outside the gene matches: 9. Germline V gene sequence: CDR1 MDHEN, CDR2 SYDVKM. The CDR3 sequence is CASSLFPPAGGPYEQYF. CDR3 in DNA: TGTGCCAGCAGTTTATTCCCGCCGGCGGGAGGGCCCTACGAGCAGTACTTC. Full variable domain (missing parts from reference TRBV28 and TRBJ2-7): DVKVTQSSRYLVKRTGEKVFLECVQDMDHENMFWYRQDPGLGLRLIYFSYDVKMKEKGDIPEGYSVSREKKERFSLILESASTNQTSMYLCASSLFPPAGGPYEQYFGPGTRLTVT.

The chain employs TRBV30 and TRBJ2-2; D could derive from TRBD1 or TRBD2 (5 bases each). V lost 5 bases, J lost 4 bases, and 14 bases lay in between. CDR1 GTSNPN and CDR2 SVGIG come from the germline V gene (reference sequence). This CDR3 is built from 14 residues. CDR3 residues: CAWGRTRGTGELFF. The CDR3 DNA follows: TGTGCCTGGGGAAGGACGAGGGGCACCGGGGAGCTGTTTTTT.

A few counts support this clonotype. The chain combines TRBV20-1 with TRBJ2-3, with D hard to call. Germline CDR1 is DFQATT and CDR2 is SNEGSKA (reference sequence). The CDR3 runs to 16 residues. Trimming removed 1 base from V and 0 bases from J, with 14 bases in between. The CDR3 bases are TGCAGTGCTAGAGTCCCAGCGCTAATTAGCACAGATACGCAGTATTTT. Its translation is CSARVPALISTDTQYF.

The rearrangement links TRBV20-1 to TRBJ2-5; D is possibly TRBD2 (6 bases). The V and J ends lost 6 bases and 1 base respectively, with 18 bases between them. Germline CDR1 DFQATT, CDR2 SNEGSKA (reference sequence). CDR3 length equals 15 residues. CDR3 amino acids: CSAASPGRSQETQYF. The CDR3 DNA follows: TGCAGTGCAGCCTCGCCAGGGAGGTCCCAAGAGACCCAGTACTTC.

Concerning this clonotype: A clone one base away is much larger, so this may be a read error. V gene TRBV28 combines with J gene TRBJ2-1; D not resolved. There are 15 residues in the CDR3. Germline V CDR1 and CDR2: MDHEN, SYDVKM. CDR3 in DNA: TGTGCCAGCAGTTTCAGGCTAAAGACCTACAATGAGCAGTGCTTC. This translates into CASSFRLKTYNEQCF.

This clonotype was counted a few times. The chain is built from TRBV10-3 and TRBJ2-2, with a tentative D call TRBD1 (6 bases). V was shortened by 0 bases and J by 1 base, with 6 bases between the two germline ends. CDR1 is ENHRY, CDR2 SYGVKD, per germline. The length of the CDR3 is 15 residues. CDR3 sequence: CAISESGQNTGELFF. The CDR3 DNA reads as TGTGCCATCAGTGAGTCGGGACAGAACACCGGGGAGCTGTTTTTT.

This clonotype showed up many times. The J gene is TRBJ2-2, the V gene TRBV7-2; 14 bases are a match to TRBD2. V lost 6 bases, J lost 4 bases, and 4 bases stayed unmatched. The CDR3 is made up of 16 amino acids. CDR1 is SGHTA, CDR2 FQGNSA, per germline. CDR3: CASRGLAGALTGELFF. Written as DNA, the CDR3 is TGTGCCAGCAGGGGACTAGCGGGAGCGCTCACCGGGGAGCTGTTTTTT. Complete variable domain (other parts from reference TRBV7-2 and TRBJ2-2): GAGVSQSPSNKVTEKGKDVELRCDPISGHTALYWYRQSLGQGLEFLIYFQGNSAPDKSGLPSDRFSAERTGGSVSTLTIQRTQQEDSAVYLCASRGLAGALTGELFFGEGSRLTVL.

This clonotype was detected a few times. V usage is TRBV2 and J usage is TRBJ2-4; no firm D call. Germline V CDR1 and CDR2: SNHLY, FYNNEI. This CDR3 has 14 residues. V shed 6 bases and J shed 3 bases, with 12 bases lying between them. The CDR3 sequence is CASSPDKGKNIQYF. The CDR3 DNA reads as TGTGCCAGCAGCCCCGACAAGGGCAAAAACATTCAGTACTTC.

The CDR3 sequence: CASSVGQGAFNEQFF. The CDR3 nucleotides are TGTGCCAGCAGCGTAGGGCAGGGGGCCTTTAATGAGCAGTTCTTC. J is TRBJ2-1 and V is TRBV9, with 8 nucleotides matching TRBD1. CDR1 and CDR2 (germline): SGDLS, YYNGEE. The V and J ends lost 0 bases and 7 bases, in that order; junction bases with no gene match: 6. There are 15 residues in the CDR3.

The gene calls are TRBV9 and TRBJ2-7; 7 bases match TRBD1. The V gene's germline CDR1 is SGDLS and CDR2 YYNGEE. Losses at the gene ends were 0 bases for V and 2 bases for J; bases not matched to a gene: 2. The CDR3 length is 14 residues. CDR3 sequence (DNA): TGTGCCAGCAGCGTAGCGGACAGGACCTACGAGCAGTACTTC. Encoded protein: CASSVADRTYEQYF. Variable domain in full (rest from reference TRBV9 and TRBJ2-7): DSGVTQTPKHLITATGQRVTLRCSPRSGDLSVYWYQQSLDQGLQFLIQYYNGEERAKGNILERFSAQQFPDLHSELNLSSLELGDSALYFCASSVADRTYEQYFGPGTRLTVT.

This clonotype has a count of ten or more. The rearrangement uses TRBV12-3 or TRBV12-4 and TRBJ1-3; D gene uncertain. V lost 5 bases and J 3 bases, leaving 17 bases between the germline ends. This CDR3 region has 16 residues. CDR3 sequence: CASSPLRRVDGNTIYF. In nucleotides, the CDR3 is TGTGCCAGCAGTCCACTCAGACGCGTCGATGGAAACACCATATATTTT.

The chain links TRBV10-1 to TRBJ2-3, with a weak D call TRBD2 (5 bases). Trimming shortened V by 0 bases and J by 6 bases, and 10 bases separated the two germline ends. Germline assignment: CDR1 WNHNN and CDR2 SYGVQD (reference sequence). This CDR3 is built from 14 residues. The chain's CDR3 is CASSESASWDTQYF. CDR3 DNA sequence: TGCGCCAGCAGTGAGTCTGCTAGCTGGGATACGCAGTATTTT.

This clonotype occurred many times. The chain uses TRBV20-1 and TRBJ1-5, with D uncertain. V shed 3 bases and J shed 4 bases, with 7 bases lying between them. The CDR3 covers 12 residues. Germline CDR1 reads DFQATT; CDR2 reads SNEGSKA (reference sequence). The CDR3 region is CSARRPNQPQHF. In nucleotides, the CDR3 is TGCAGTGCTAGGAGACCAAATCAGCCCCAGCATTTT.

V is TRBV2 and J is TRBJ1-2; tentative D call: TRBD1 (5 bases). Germline assignment: CDR1 SNHLY and CDR2 FYNNEI. The CDR3 runs 12 residues. Deletions cut 6 bases from V and 4 bases from J, with 9 bases between. CDR3 coding DNA: TGTGCCAGCAGGGATACAGGCTATGGCTACACCTTC. Amino acid sequence: CASRDTGYGYTF.

This clonotype was observed a few times. The chain recombines TRBV5-1 with TRBJ1-2; no firm D call. This CDR3 has 11 amino acids. Per germline, CDR1 SGHRS and CDR2 YFSETQ. Trimming left V 0 bases short and J 13 bases short, with 10 bases between. The CDR3 region is CASSLGEGLTF. In nucleotides, the CDR3 is TGCGCCAGCAGCTTGGGCGAAGGGCTCACCTTC.

There are many counts of this clonotype. The chain recombines TRBV7-2 with TRBJ2-5, with a possible D match to TRBD2 (6 bases). From germline, CDR1 is SGHTA and CDR2 FQGNSA. V was clipped by 5 bases and J by 3 bases, with 16 bases between them. This CDR3 has 15 residues. CDR3 loop: CASSHTGLLKETQYF. CDR3 DNA sequence: TGTGCCAGCAGCCATACGGGACTTTTAAAAGAGACCCAGTACTTC. The whole variable domain, remainder taken from reference TRBV7-2 and TRBJ2-5, is GAGVSQSPSNKVTEKGKDVELRCDPISGHTALYWYRQSLGQGLEFLIYFQGNSAPDKSGLPSDRFSAERTGGSVSTLTIQRTQQEDSAVYLCASSHTGLLKETQYFGPGTRLLVL.

The gene calls are TRBV20-1 and TRBJ1-2; possibly TRBD1 for D (5 bases). The germline V gene encodes CDR1 DFQATT and CDR2 SNEGSKA (reference sequence). The V end lost 2 bases, the J end lost 4 bases, and 8 bases lay between the germline ends. This CDR3 is built from 12 residues. CDR3 region: CSARKGSYGYTF. CDR3 bases: TGCAGTGCTAGAAAGGGGAGCTATGGCTACACCTTC.

This clonotype was found a few times. J is TRBJ2-1 and V is TRBV12-2; the D call TRBD2 from the table was never checked on the DNA. TRBV12-2 is given as a pseudogene. CDR3 size: 18 residues. The CDR3: CASRPVVSKLDSYNEQFF. The CDR3 DNA is TGTGCAAGTCGCCCAGTGGTTTCAAAGCTAGACTCCTACAATGAGCAGTTCTTC.